A single sample gave rise to the 32 T cell receptor beta chains below, sequenced in a study of cytomegalovirus exposure and HLA in healthy donors. Primers for the PCR totalled 60 Vbeta and 13 Jbeta. Profiling relied on immunoSEQ multiplex PCR, and the TCRdb table lists in-frame clones only, not all of them. Counted here are over 150,000 clones, roughly 80% occurring once; the ten biggest clones make up 13%. Sequencing input: PBMCs. These receptors originate from a man aged 25 to 40 in good health and CMV-seropositive.

This clone was seen only a few times. The chain joins TRBV28 to TRBJ1-5; no clear D. The germline CDR1 and CDR2 sequences are MDHEN and SYDVKM. The V and J ends lost 5 bases and 2 bases respectively, with 13 bases between them. This CDR3 comprises 15 residues. Here the CDR3 reads CASSPHEYGNQPQHF. The CDR3 DNA sequence: TGTGCCAGCAGTCCCCACGAGTACGGCAATCAGCCCCAGCATTTT.

V usage is TRBV4-1 and J usage is TRBJ2-7, with 9 bases that match TRBD1. The trim removed 4 bases at V and 4 bases at J, leaving 5 bases unmatched. This CDR3 contains 14 residues. Looked up from germline, CDR1 is MGHRA and CDR2 is YSYEKL. CDR3 sequence (DNA): TGCGCCAGCAGCCCAAGACAGGGGGATTACGAGCAGTACTTC. This codes for CASSPRQGDYEQYF.

Only a few counts were recorded for this clone. V is TRBV4-2 and J is TRBJ2-1; D gene ambiguous. Looked up from germline, CDR1 is LGHNA and CDR2 is YNFKEQ. The CDR3 extends over 13 amino acids. V lost 0 bases, J lost 7 bases, and 7 bases lay in between. The CDR3 spells CASSQESWNEQFF. CDR3 bases: TGTGCCAGCAGCCAAGAAAGCTGGAATGAGCAGTTCTTC.

The chain carries TRBV10-2 and TRBJ2-5; the D is unclear. V was pared by 4 bases and J by 5 bases, with 11 bases between. Germline values: CDR1 WSHSY, CDR2 SAAADI. There are 13 residues in the CDR3. CDR3 DNA: TGCGCCAGCAGTGTTGAACGGTGGGAGACCCAGTACTTC. The encoded protein is CASSVERWETQYF.

This chain connects TRBV10-2 to TRBJ1-3, with D maybe TRBD1 (6 bases). The V gene lost 6 bases and the J gene lost 2 bases, with 14 bases spanning the gap. The germline gives CDR1 WSHSY, CDR2 SAAADI. There are 15 residues in the CDR3. The CDR3 protein is CASSHREGTGNTIYF. As DNA, the CDR3 is TGCGCCAGCAGCCACAGGGAAGGGACTGGAAACACCATATATTTT.

Only one count was recorded for this clone. The V gene is TRBV6-5, the J gene TRBJ2-5; D is perhaps TRBD2 (6 bases). The DNA end is more similar to TRBJ2-7, so the J call may be wrong. Germline loops: CDR1 MNHEY, CDR2 SVGAGI. The length of the CDR3 is 14 residues. In nucleotides, the CDR3 is TGTGCCAGCAGTTCCTCACTTTTGCGGGGCGAGCAGTACTTC. Amino acid sequence: CASSSSLLRGEQYF.

The chain is built from TRBV10-1 and TRBJ2-2; no definite D call. The V gene lost 3 bases and the J gene lost 7 bases, with 9 bases spanning the gap. The CDR3 is made up of 13 amino acids. Germline CDR1 WNHNN, CDR2 SYGVQD (reference sequence). The CDR3 spells CASSDGYNGELFF. The CDR3 coding sequence is TGCGCCAGCAGTGACGGGTACAACGGGGAGCTGTTTTTT.

This chain links TRBV5-4 with TRBJ2-3, with 7 bases aligning to TRBD2. The CDR3 spans 17 residues. After removal of 3 bases from V and 0 bases from J, the junction contained 10 bases not matched to a gene. Germline V gene lookup returns CDR1 SGHNT and CDR2 YYREEE (reference sequence). The CDR3 DNA follows: TGTGCCAGCAGCTCCGCGGGGGTAGCCACTAGCACAGATACGCAGTATTTT. This sequence encodes CASSSAGVATSTDTQYF.

V and J are TRBV6-4 and TRBJ2-1; 9 bases are shared with TRBD2. CDR1 and CDR2 from the germline V gene are MRHNA and SNTAGT. J gave up 7 bases and V 6 bases, and 10 bases lay outside the gene matches. The CDR3 runs 15 residues. The CDR3 nucleotides are TGTGCCAGCAGCGCCGCGGTAGCGGGAGTTAATGAGCAGTTCTTC. As protein: CASSAAVAGVNEQFF.

The DNA of the CDR3 is TGTGCCAGCAGTGATCGACAGGGGGGGTTCGAGCAGTACTTC. Translated, it gives CASSDRQGGFEQYF. The rearrangement uses TRBV6-1 and TRBJ2-7; 9 positions agree with TRBD1. Trimming took 3 bases from V and 6 from J; bases not matched to a gene: 6. There are 14 residues in the CDR3. The germline V gene encodes CDR1 MNHNS and CDR2 SASEGT.

The chain combines TRBV7-9 with TRBJ1-2, with 8 positions matching TRBD1. The CDR3 runs to 13 residues. CDR1 is SEHNR and CDR2 is FQNEAQ in the germline V gene (reference sequence). Trimming at V came to 3 bases and at J to 8 bases, leaving 5 bases not matched to a gene. As DNA, the CDR3 is TGTGCCAGCAGCTTCGCGGACAGGGTCGGCTACACCTTC. As protein: CASSFADRVGYTF.

This sequence joins TRBV2 and TRBJ2-1; the D gene is possibly TRBD2 (6 bases). V was cut by 9 bases and J by 1 base, with 10 bases left in between. Germline-derived CDR1 and CDR2 are SNHLY and FYNNEI. This CDR3 is built from 13 residues. The DNA for the CDR3 is TGTGCCAGTGGGGAGGAGTCCTACAATGAGCAGTTCTTC. Its translation: CASGEESYNEQFF.

The chain carries TRBV27 and TRBJ2-3; a possible D gene is TRBD1 (5 bases). There are 16 residues in the CDR3. Germline V gene data show CDR1 as MNHEY and CDR2 as SMNVEV (reference sequence). Trimming took 2 bases from V and 4 from J, leaving 16 bases between them. The CDR3 nucleotides are TGTGCCAGCAGTTTAAGGGGCCCGGCCCTCGCAGATACGCAGTATTTT. Residues: CASSLRGPALADTQYF.

The rearrangement uses TRBV19 and TRBJ2-7, with D maybe TRBD2 (5 bases). This CDR3 region has 13 residues. V was cut by 7 bases and J by 2 bases, with 12 bases left in between. Germline loops: CDR1 LNHDA, CDR2 SQIVND (reference sequence). The DNA for the CDR3 is TGTGCCAGTATACGGGAAAGCGCCTACGAGCAGTACTTC. Translating gives CASIRESAYEQYF.

This clone was seen only once. The V call is TRBV5-6, the J call TRBJ2-7; 7 bases fit TRBD1. From germline, CDR1 is SGHDT and CDR2 YYEEEE. The CDR3 has 14 residues. Unmatched junction bases numbered 11, after V lost 8 bases and J lost 3 bases. As DNA, the CDR3 is TGTGCCAGTTTATTCCGGGACAGTAACTACGAGCAGTACTTC. It is translated as CASLFRDSNYEQYF.

The rearrangement joins TRBV29-1 to TRBJ2-2; TRBD2 is a possible D gene (7 bases). V lost 8 bases and J 2 bases, leaving 24 bases between the germline ends. The CDR3 runs 17 residues. Per germline, CDR1 SQVTM and CDR2 ANQGSEA. The CDR3 loop reads CSSMGGRGRINTGELFF. CDR3 coding DNA: TGCAGCTCAATGGGAGGGAGGGGGAGGATCAACACCGGGGAGCTGTTTTTT.

This clone was counted a few times. The chain links TRBV15 to TRBJ2-1; 7 nucleotides match TRBD1. Per the germline V gene, CDR1 is LNHNV and CDR2 is YYDKDF (reference sequence). V trimming: 0 bases; J trimming: 7 bases; junction bases outside the gene matches: 12. The CDR3 is 17 amino acids. The CDR3 protein is CATSRDTGDPRWNEQFF. DNA for the CDR3: TGTGCCACCAGCAGAGACACAGGGGATCCACGTTGGAATGAGCAGTTCTTC.

V gene TRBV28 combines with J gene TRBJ1-5, with D unclear. The CDR3 is 16 residues long. The germline V gene encodes CDR1 MDHEN and CDR2 SYDVKM. The V and J ends lost 6 bases and 1 base respectively, with 16 bases between them. The CDR3 bases are TGTGCCAGCAGCATCGCCGGGATCCTGAGCAATCAGCCCCAGCATTTT. Translation gives CASSIAGILSNQPQHF.

V usage is TRBV7-9 and J usage is TRBJ2-7; TRBD2 aligns across 9 bases. This CDR3 spans 15 amino acids. Germline lookup yields CDR1 SEHNR and CDR2 FQNEAQ (reference sequence). The ends lost 5 bases at V and 2 bases at J; junction bases unmatched: 7. For the CDR3, the DNA is TGTGCCAGCAGCGCTCGGACTAGCGCGACCTACGAGCAGTACTTC. Translating gives CASSARTSATYEQYF.

The chain employs TRBV5-1 and TRBJ1-4; no definite D call. CDR1 and CDR2 from the germline V gene are SGHRS and YFSETQ. CDR3 length: 15 amino acids. The V and J ends lost 0 bases and 6 bases respectively, with 12 bases between them. CDR3 loop: CASSLAGLDYEKLFF. Written as DNA, the CDR3 is TGCGCCAGCAGCTTGGCAGGCTTGGACTATGAAAAACTGTTTTTT.

The chain is built from TRBV15 and TRBJ2-7, with 9 bases aligning to TRBD1. The CDR3 runs 16 residues. V lost 0 bases and J lost 3; bases outside the gene matches: 6. CDR1 is LNHNV and CDR2 is YYDKDF in the germline V gene (reference sequence). CDR3 amino acids: CATSREQGAARYEQYF. The CDR3 nucleotides are TGTGCCACCAGCAGAGAACAGGGGGCGGCTCGCTACGAGCAGTACTTC. The full variable domain, completed using reference TRBV15 and TRBJ2-7, is DAMVIQNPRYQVTQFGKPVTLSCSQTLNHNVMYWYQQKSSQAPKLLFHYYDKDFNNEADTPDNFQSRRPNTSFCFLDIRSPGLGDTAMYLCATSREQGAARYEQYFGPGTRLTVT.

The gene calls are TRBV6-6 and TRBJ1-3; D is perhaps TRBD1 (6 bases). Trimming removed 8 bases from V and 1 base from J, with 15 bases in between. CDR1 and CDR2 (germline): MNHNY, SVGAGI (reference sequence). There are 15 residues in the CDR3. The CDR3 DNA reads as TGTGCCAGCCTACGGTTCGACAGGTCTGGAAACACCATATATTTT. Its protein is CASLRFDRSGNTIYF.

Only a few counts were recorded for this clone. The chain has TRBV4-1 and TRBJ2-2, with 8 positions matching TRBD2. CDR3 length equals 15 residues. J lost 1 base, V lost 8 bases, and 6 bases had no gene match. The germline CDR1 and CDR2 sequences are MGHRA and YSYEKL. The CDR3 coding sequence is TGCGCCAGCTCCCTTACTAGCGGGAACACCGGGGAGCTGTTTTTT. This encodes CASSLTSGNTGELFF.

The V and J genes are TRBV2 and TRBJ2-1; D is perhaps TRBD2 (6 bases). V lost 3 bases, J lost 4 bases, and 10 bases lay in between. This CDR3 is 14 amino acids long. The germline CDR1 and CDR2 sequences are SNHLY and FYNNEI. CDR3 amino acids: CASSDRLGYNEQFF. CDR3 in DNA: TGTGCCAGCAGTGACAGACTAGGATACAATGAGCAGTTCTTC. The full variable domain, with the rest looked up from reference TRBV2 and TRBJ2-1, is EPEVTQTPSHQVTQMGQEVILRCVPISNHLYFYWYRQILGQKVEFLVSFYNNEISEKSEIFDDQFSVERPDGSNFTLKIRSTKLEDSAMYFCASSDRLGYNEQFFGPGTRLTVL.

The chain combines TRBV7-9 with TRBJ1-3; 9 bases fit TRBD1. Germline CDR1 and CDR2: SEHNR and FQNEAQ (reference sequence). V lost 5 bases and J lost 2; bases outside the gene matches: 4. The CDR3 length is 15 residues. CDR3 nucleotide sequence: TGTGCCAGCAGCCGGGACAGGGCCGCTGGAAACACCATATATTTT. Translating it yields CASSRDRAAGNTIYF.

The chain employs TRBV5-5 and TRBJ2-7; no reliable D call. This CDR3 has 16 residues. The germline V gene has CDR1 SGHKS and CDR2 YYEKEE (reference sequence). Trimming took 1 base from V and 4 from J, leaving 18 bases between them. CDR3 amino acids: CASSLSGLLDGYEQYF. CDR3 DNA sequence: TGTGCCAGCAGCTTGTCGGGTTTACTCGACGGGTACGAGCAGTACTTC.

The chain combines TRBV2 with TRBJ2-1; tentative D call: TRBD2 (5 bases). V lost 6 bases and J lost 8, with 8 bases in between. Germline CDR1 SNHLY, CDR2 FYNNEI. This CDR3 comprises 11 residues. CDR3 sequence: CASRWGDEQFF. The CDR3 region has the DNA TGTGCCAGCAGATGGGGAGATGAGCAGTTCTTC.

V is TRBV12-5 and J is TRBJ2-7, with TRBD1 as a possible D gene (6 bases). Germline CDR1 reads LGHNT; CDR2 reads FRNRAP. V gave up 6 bases and J gave up 0 bases, with 12 bases separating them. The length of the CDR3 is 14 residues. In DNA, the CDR3 is TGTGCTAGTGGGGAAGGACAGTACTCCTACGAGCAGTACTTC. This codes for CASGEGQYSYEQYF.

The gene calls are TRBV7-8 and TRBJ2-7; 12 nucleotides agree with TRBD2. From germline, CDR1 is SGHVS and CDR2 FQNEAQ. There are 17 residues in the CDR3. J lost 4 bases, V lost 5 bases, and 12 bases had no gene match. For the CDR3, the DNA is TGTGCCAGCAGCCCCATGTCGGGTACTAGCGGGAGGTACGAGCAGTACTTC. Translated, it gives CASSPMSGTSGRYEQYF.

The rearrangement links TRBV5-1 to TRBJ2-2, with 7 bases fitting TRBD2. V gave up 0 bases and J gave up 1 base; unmatched junction bases: 9. The CDR3 has 18 residues. Germline lookup yields CDR1 SGHRS and CDR2 YFSETQ. In nucleotides, the CDR3 is TGCGCCAGCAGCTTGGTAGCGGGTCCCTTCCTGAACACCGGGGAGCTGTTTTTT. Protein product: CASSLVAGPFLNTGELFF.

This clone was observed a few times. The J gene is TRBJ2-7, the V gene TRBV6-1; maybe TRBD1 (5 bases). Trimming took off 6 bases at V and 0 bases at J, with 15 bases between the two ends. Germline-derived CDR1 and CDR2 are MNHNS and SASEGT. The CDR3 extends over 15 amino acids. The CDR3 protein is CASRDKSYFSYEQYF. In nucleotides, the CDR3 is TGTGCCAGCAGGGACAAGAGCTACTTCTCCTACGAGCAGTACTTC.

This clone was found a few times. J is TRBJ2-1 and V is TRBV5-1, with D tentatively TRBD2 (5 bases). Germline lookup yields CDR1 SGHRS and CDR2 YFSETQ. V gave up 4 bases and J gave up 5 bases, with 13 bases separating them. The CDR3 covers 14 residues. CDR3 bases: TGCGCCAGCAGCCCTCGGACTGCGAACAATGAGCAGTTCTTC. Amino acids: CASSPRTANNEQFF.